The T cell receptor beta chain under discussion was sequenced for a study of siplizumab effects on memory and regulatory T cells. Study-level results: Naive T cell populations appeared to exhibit greater diversity than memory cells and appeared to be major alloresponse contributors. Alloreactive sequences traceable to unstimulated CD4+ memory cells were significantly reduced by siplizumab. Mappable CD4+ clones that were alloreactive averaged about 69% Treg-derived with siplizumab versus 25% to 30% in controls.

CDR3 length: 14 amino acids. V was pared by 7 bases and J by 4 bases, with 8 bases of the junction left unmatched. The germline V gene encodes CDR1 SNHLY and CDR2 FYNNEI. With respect to this clone: The antigen is undetermined.

Measured with immunoSEQ multiplex PCR; TCRdb has only the in-frame clones, and not every one. The sample holds approximately 120,000 clones, roughly nine tenths seen once. Source material: Tregs sorted from blood. The source is a human donor in good health. The V and J genes are TRBV2 and TRBJ2-5; 8 positions match TRBD1. The CDR3 DNA reads TGTGCCAGCAAAGTGACAGGGGCGGGAGAGACCCAGTACTTC. Translating gives CASKVTGAGETQYF. Based on the CDR3 plus reference TRBV2 and TRBJ2-5, the full variable domain is EPEVTQTPSHQVTQMGQEVILRCVPISNHLYFYWYRQILGQKVEFLVSFYNNEISEKSEIFDDQFSVERPDGSNFTLKIRSTKLEDSAMYFCASKVTGAGETQYFGPGTRLLVL.